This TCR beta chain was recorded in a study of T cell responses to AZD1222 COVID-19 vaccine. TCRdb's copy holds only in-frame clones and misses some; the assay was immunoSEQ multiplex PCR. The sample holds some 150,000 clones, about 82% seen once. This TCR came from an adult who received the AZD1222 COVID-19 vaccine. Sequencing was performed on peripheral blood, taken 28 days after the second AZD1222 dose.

CDR3: CASSQTGGFQPQHF. The CDR3 nucleotides read TGTGCCAGCAGCCAGACAGGAGGCTTTCAGCCCCAGCATTTT. V usage is TRBV25-1 and J usage is TRBJ1-5, with D perhaps matching TRBD1 (6 bases). Trimming removed 6 bases at V and 6 bases at J, with 15 bases between. The germline CDR1 and CDR2 sequences are MGHDK and SYGVNS. This CDR3 comprises 14 residues.